This T cell receptor (beta chain) was recorded in a study of cytomegalovirus exposure and HLA in healthy donors. Across the whole study: Assignment to the Caucasian-associated ancestry cluster applied to roughly 80% of the roughly 410 genotyped donors. General study findings and limits: The study carried out a later analysis of TCR beta sequences. It associated 16,951 of them with specific HLA alleles at a false discovery rate of 0.05. Trimming of TCR beta V- and J-genes showed a link, identified in a later analysis, to a missense DCLRE1C variant.

The study ran its PCR with 60 Vbeta and 13 Jbeta primers. The method was immunoSEQ multiplex PCR; TCRdb's version includes in-frame clones alone and lacks a portion of them. The sample holds 150,000 to 200,000 clones, around 75% seen once. The germline gives CDR1 MNHNS, CDR2 SASEGT. The germline V and J ends were trimmed by 7 bases and 2 bases, with 14 bases remaining between them. This CDR3 has 14 residues. For this clone: Antigen: not known.

The sequenced material came from PBMCs. J is TRBJ1-1 and V is TRBV6-1; weak D call: TRBD1 (5 bases). The source of this sequence is a male donor in good health and CMV-seronegative. Here the CDR3 DNA reads TGTGCCAGCACTGTGGGGCTTATTAACACTGAAGCTTTCTTT. As protein: CASTVGLINTEAFF.